The 24 T cell receptor beta chains below come from one sample, sequenced in a study of CD8 T cells in ankylosing spondylitis. TCRdb redid the calling of the 5' RACE reads with MiXCR, one entry per CDR3 protein. The sample yields approximately 290,000 distinct CDR3 sequences, about a fifth seen once. Sequences were obtained from blood, either unsorted or a sorted T cell fraction (not recorded which). All receptors derive from a female donor with ankylosing spondylitis or in good health (not recorded which).

This clonotype was recorded a few times. The chain has TRBV28 and TRBJ1-1; 7 bases fit TRBD1. This CDR3 contains 14 residues. CDR1 and CDR2 (germline): MDHEN, SYDVKM. The V gene end was trimmed by 5 bases and the J gene end by 4 bases; junction bases not matched to a gene: 7. The CDR3 loop reads CASSPPTGSTEAFF. CDR3 DNA sequence: TGTGCCAGCAGTCCCCCGACAGGGTCCACTGAAGCTTTCTTT.

This chain links TRBV7-2 with TRBJ1-4; 7 nucleotides match TRBD1. The V gene's germline CDR1 is SGHTA and CDR2 FQGNSA. This CDR3 has 15 amino acids. V was clipped by 2 bases and J by 4 bases; unmatched bases: 4. The CDR3 sequence: CASSLWDSLNEKLFF. The DNA for the CDR3 is TGTGCCAGCAGCTTATGGGACAGCCTTAATGAAAAACTGTTTTTT.

This clonotype was counted a few times. This chain links TRBV7-9 with TRBJ1-1, with D maybe TRBD1 (5 bases). Germline loops: CDR1 SEHNR, CDR2 FQNEAQ (reference sequence). This CDR3 region has 13 residues. V was trimmed by 2 bases and J by 12 bases, leaving 16 bases between them. DNA for the CDR3: TGTGCCAGCAGCTTATTCGAGGGAGGGGCCACTTTCTTT. It specifies CASSLFEGGATFF.

The sample holds a few counts of this clonotype. The V gene is TRBV20-1, the J gene TRBJ2-5; D perhaps matches TRBD2 (6 bases). V lost 1 base to trimming and J lost 1 base, with 13 bases between them. Germline assignment: CDR1 DFQATT and CDR2 SNEGSKA (reference sequence). CDR3 length equals 15 residues. CDR3 region: CSARAWGDSQETQYF. The CDR3 nucleotides read TGCAGTGCTAGAGCCTGGGGGGACTCCCAAGAGACCCAGTACTTC.

This clonotype was seen only a few times. The J gene is TRBJ2-5, the V gene TRBV18; D remains unclear. Trimming took off 5 bases at V and 3 bases at J, with 10 bases between the two ends. Germline V CDR1 and CDR2: KGHSH, LQKENI. This CDR3 is 13 amino acids long. The DNA of the CDR3 is TGTGCCAGCTCAAGAGAGGAGAAAGAGACCCAGTACTTC. The encoded protein is CASSREEKETQYF. Complete variable domain (other parts from reference TRBV18 and TRBJ2-5): NAGVMQNPRHLVRRRGQEARLRCSPMKGHSHVYWYRQLPEEGLKFMVYLQKENIIDESGMPKERFSAEFPKEGPSILRIQQVVRGDSAAYFCASSREEKETQYFGPGTRLLVL.

The chain employs TRBV20-1 and TRBJ2-1, with D tentatively TRBD2 (6 bases). The germline V and J ends were trimmed by 6 bases and 0 bases, with 15 bases remaining between them. This CDR3 has 15 residues. The germline gives CDR1 DFQATT, CDR2 SNEGSKA (reference sequence). CDR3 DNA: TGCAGTGCCAGGGACTCCAAAAGCTCCTACAATGAGCAGTTCTTC. Translation gives CSARDSKSSYNEQFF.

The chain carries TRBV10-3 and TRBJ2-7; D gene uncertain. The CDR3 spans 12 residues. V lost 6 bases, J lost 2 bases, and 8 bases lay in between. Germline-derived CDR1 and CDR2 are ENHRY and SYGVKD. The CDR3 DNA sequence: TGTGCCATCAGACCAGAGGCCTACGAGCAGTACTTC. It yields the protein CAIRPEAYEQYF.

Concerning this clonotype itself: Sequence at one end of the junction differs from germline and may be a read error. The chain combines TRBV5-8 with TRBJ2-6, with D tentatively TRBD2 (5 bases). Germline CDR1 is SGHTS and CDR2 is YDEGEE. CDR3 size: 16 residues. The CDR3, as DNA: TGTACCAGCAGCTCCGGGGTAGGCTCCGGGGCCAACGTCCTGACTTTC. Its translation is CTSSSGVGSGANVLTF.

The chain links TRBV20-1 to TRBJ1-5, with TRBD1 as a possible D gene (5 bases). Deletions cut 2 bases from V and 7 bases from J, with 12 bases between. This CDR3 comprises 13 residues. Germline loops: CDR1 DFQATT, CDR2 SNEGSKA (reference sequence). The CDR3 nucleotides read TGCAGTGCTAGACTAACAGAGGGGCAGCCCCAGCATTTT. This gives the protein CSARLTEGQPQHF.

V and J are TRBV11-3 and TRBJ2-1, with TRBD1 matching over 9 bases. Germline CDR1 SGHNT, CDR2 YENEEA. The CDR3 covers 14 residues. Trimming took 4 bases from V and 10 from J; bases not matched to a gene: 8. The CDR3 loop is CASSYGGDRAEQFF. The CDR3, as DNA: TGTGCCAGCAGCTATGGGGGGGACAGGGCCGAGCAGTTCTTC.

The chain uses TRBV18 and TRBJ2-3, with 9 bases matching TRBD1. The CDR3 is 16 amino acids. Germline V CDR1 and CDR2: KGHSH, LQKENI. Germline trimming cut 3 bases from V and 2 bases from J; bases unmatched to any gene: 6. This CDR3 reads CASSPTGTGITDTQYF. As DNA, the CDR3 is TGTGCCAGCTCACCCACCGGGACAGGGATCACAGATACGCAGTATTTT.

The rearrangement joins TRBV20-1 to TRBJ2-1, with TRBD2 matching 10 bases. Trimming took 0 bases from V and 16 from J; bases not matched to a gene: 3. This CDR3 contains 11 residues. CDR1 DFQATT and CDR2 SNEGSKA come from the germline V gene (reference sequence). CDR3 DNA: TGCAGTGCTAGAGATCTAGCGGGGGCCTTCTTC. It yields the protein CSARDLAGAFF.

The sample holds a few counts of this clonotype. The rearrangement joins TRBV12-3 or TRBV12-4 to TRBJ1-1; TRBD1 might be the D (5 bases). The CDR3 extends over 14 amino acids. V was trimmed by 7 bases and J by 6 bases, leaving 18 bases between them. Here the CDR3 DNA reads TGTGCCAGCACCGCGGCGCTGGGGCGACCTGAAGCTTTCTTT. It yields the protein CASTAALGRPEAFF.

The rearrangement uses TRBV10-3 and TRBJ1-3; D not resolved. The CDR3 length is 18 residues. V lost 2 bases and J 0 bases, leaving 17 bases between the germline ends. Germline V gives CDR1 ENHRY, CDR2 SYGVKD. This CDR3 is CAISEPTGLTTSGNTIYF. DNA for the CDR3: TGTGCCATCAGTGAGCCGACCGGACTGACAACCTCTGGAAACACCATATATTTT.

This clonotype was recorded a few times. V usage is TRBV29-1 and J usage is TRBJ2-1; 16 bases are shared with TRBD2. The J segment lost 10 bases and the V segment lost 6 bases, leaving 9 bases of the junction unmatched. CDR3 length: 15 residues. Germline V gene data show CDR1 as SQVTM and CDR2 as ANQGSEA. CDR3 region: CSVATGTSGRGEQFF. CDR3 sequence (DNA): TGCAGCGTCGCCACCGGGACTAGCGGGAGGGGCGAGCAGTTCTTC.

This clonotype was counted between two and nine times. The CDR3 bases are TGCAGTGCTAGAGACCCTAGCGGGTCCTACTCCTACAATGAGCAGTTCTTC. This translates into CSARDPSGSYSYNEQFF. This sequence joins TRBV20-1 and TRBJ2-1; TRBD2 aligns across 8 bases. Germline V gene lookup returns CDR1 DFQATT and CDR2 SNEGSKA (reference sequence). The CDR3 runs 17 residues. Germline trimming cut 0 bases from V and 0 bases from J; bases unmatched to any gene: 7.

J is TRBJ2-3 and V is TRBV20-1; a weak D match, TRBD2 (5 bases). The CDR3 extends over 12 amino acids. The ends were cut back, 8 bases at V and 3 bases at J, with 12 bases in the middle. Germline V CDR1 and CDR2: DFQATT, SNEGSKA (reference sequence). The chain's CDR3 is CSPGRGTDTQYF. The DNA for the CDR3 is TGCAGTCCTGGACGGGGAACAGATACGCAGTATTTT.

This clonotype was picked up one time. This sequence joins TRBV11-2 and TRBJ2-7; tentatively, D is TRBD2 (6 bases). With 2 bases removed from V and 2 bases from J, the gap between germline ends came to 13 bases. This CDR3 spans 15 amino acids. The germline CDR1 and CDR2 sequences are SGHAT and FQNNGV. CDR3 bases: TGTGCCAGCAGCTTATGGCAGGGAGGTCCCTACGAGCAGTACTTC. The encoded protein is CASSLWQGGPYEQYF.

This clonotype was observed a few times. V is TRBV20-1 and J is TRBJ2-2, with 9 bases fitting TRBD1. This CDR3 contains 15 residues. Germline V lookup: CDR1 DFQATT, CDR2 SNEGSKA (reference sequence). J lost 7 bases, V lost 3 bases, and 9 bases had no gene match. CDR3 in amino acids: CSARTIQGASGELFF. In nucleotides, the CDR3 is TGCAGTGCTAGGACCATACAGGGGGCTAGCGGGGAGCTGTTTTTT.

This chain joins TRBV6-5 and TRBJ2-6; tentatively, D is TRBD2 (5 bases). Germline loops: CDR1 MNHEY, CDR2 SVGAGI. Trimming pared 5 bases from V and 13 bases from J, leaving 15 bases between. The CDR3 length is 13 residues. In nucleotides, the CDR3 is TGTGCCAGCAGTATCGACAAGGGCGGGGTCCTGACTTTC. Its protein is CASSIDKGGVLTF.

The sample holds a few counts of this clonotype. V is TRBV20-1 and J is TRBJ2-7; D is possibly TRBD1 or TRBD2 (5 bases each). Germline CDR1 and CDR2: DFQATT and SNEGSKA (reference sequence). This CDR3 region has 12 residues. Between the trimmed V and J ends, which lost 3 bases and 5 bases, there was a span of 11 bases. CDR3 DNA sequence: TGCAGTGCTAGTGGACGGGGCGACGAGCAGTACTTC. Translation gives CSASGRGDEQYF.

CDR3 protein: CSAPVGGIYEQYF. Here the CDR3 DNA reads TGCAGTGCCCCCGTGGGCGGGATCTACGAGCAGTACTTC. The chain combines TRBV20-1 with TRBJ2-7; D might be TRBD2 (6 bases). The CDR3 is made up of 13 amino acids. V was shortened by 6 bases and J by 3 bases, with 15 bases between the two germline ends. The germline V gene has CDR1 DFQATT and CDR2 SNEGSKA (reference sequence).

This clonotype was observed a handful of times. This chain uses TRBV9 with TRBJ2-7; TRBD2 matches at 11 bases. The CDR3 runs to 15 residues. The germline gives CDR1 SGDLS, CDR2 YYNGEE. The trim removed 4 bases at V and 3 bases at J, leaving 6 bases unmatched. Here the CDR3 reads CASSPSGTSGYEQYF. DNA for the CDR3: TGTGCCAGCAGCCCATCCGGGACTAGCGGCTACGAGCAGTACTTC.

The J gene is TRBJ2-3, the V gene TRBV5-1; 7 nucleotides align to TRBD2. CDR3 length: 16 residues. Germline V gives CDR1 SGHRS, CDR2 YFSETQ. V lost 1 base to trimming and J lost 0 bases; unmatched junction nucleotides: 5. As DNA, the CDR3 is TGCGCCAGCAGCTTGAACGGGAGGCCTAGCACAGATACGCAGTATTTT. It is translated as CASSLNGRPSTDTQYF.